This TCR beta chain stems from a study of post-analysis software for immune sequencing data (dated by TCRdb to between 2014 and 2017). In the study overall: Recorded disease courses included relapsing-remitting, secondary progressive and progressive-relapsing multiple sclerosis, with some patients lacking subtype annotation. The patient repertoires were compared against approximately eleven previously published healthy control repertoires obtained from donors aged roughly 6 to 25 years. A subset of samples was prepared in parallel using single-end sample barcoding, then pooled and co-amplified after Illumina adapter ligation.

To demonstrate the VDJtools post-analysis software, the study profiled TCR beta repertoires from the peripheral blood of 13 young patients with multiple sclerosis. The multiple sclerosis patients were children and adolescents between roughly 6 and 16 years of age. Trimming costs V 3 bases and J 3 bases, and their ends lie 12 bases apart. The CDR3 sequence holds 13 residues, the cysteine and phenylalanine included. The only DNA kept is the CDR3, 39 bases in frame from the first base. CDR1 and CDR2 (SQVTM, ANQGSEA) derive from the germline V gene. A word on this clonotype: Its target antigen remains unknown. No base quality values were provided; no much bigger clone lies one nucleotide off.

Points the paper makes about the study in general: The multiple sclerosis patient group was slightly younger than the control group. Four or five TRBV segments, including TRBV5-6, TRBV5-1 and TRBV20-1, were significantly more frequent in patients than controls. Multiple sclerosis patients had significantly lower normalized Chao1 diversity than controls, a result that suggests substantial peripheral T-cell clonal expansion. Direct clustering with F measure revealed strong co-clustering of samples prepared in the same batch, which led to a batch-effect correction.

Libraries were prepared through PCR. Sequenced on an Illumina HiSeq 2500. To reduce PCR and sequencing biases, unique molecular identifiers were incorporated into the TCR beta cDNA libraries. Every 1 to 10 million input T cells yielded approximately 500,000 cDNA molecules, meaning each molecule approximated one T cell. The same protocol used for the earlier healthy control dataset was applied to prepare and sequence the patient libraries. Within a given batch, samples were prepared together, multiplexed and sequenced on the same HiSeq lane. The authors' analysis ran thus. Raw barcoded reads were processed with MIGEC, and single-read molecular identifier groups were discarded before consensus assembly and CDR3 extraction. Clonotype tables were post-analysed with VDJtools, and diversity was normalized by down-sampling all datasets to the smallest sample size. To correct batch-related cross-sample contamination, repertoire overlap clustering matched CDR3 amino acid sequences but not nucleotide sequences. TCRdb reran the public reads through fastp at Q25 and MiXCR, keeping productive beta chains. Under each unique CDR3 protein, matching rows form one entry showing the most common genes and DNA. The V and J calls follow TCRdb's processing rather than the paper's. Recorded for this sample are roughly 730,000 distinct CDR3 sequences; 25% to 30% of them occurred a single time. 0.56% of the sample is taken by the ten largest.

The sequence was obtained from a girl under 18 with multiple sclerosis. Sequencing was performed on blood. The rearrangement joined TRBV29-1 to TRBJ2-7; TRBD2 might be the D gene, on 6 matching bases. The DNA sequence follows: TGCAGCGTTGATGGAGGGACGCACTACGAGCAGTACTTC. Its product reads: CSVDGGTHYEQYF.